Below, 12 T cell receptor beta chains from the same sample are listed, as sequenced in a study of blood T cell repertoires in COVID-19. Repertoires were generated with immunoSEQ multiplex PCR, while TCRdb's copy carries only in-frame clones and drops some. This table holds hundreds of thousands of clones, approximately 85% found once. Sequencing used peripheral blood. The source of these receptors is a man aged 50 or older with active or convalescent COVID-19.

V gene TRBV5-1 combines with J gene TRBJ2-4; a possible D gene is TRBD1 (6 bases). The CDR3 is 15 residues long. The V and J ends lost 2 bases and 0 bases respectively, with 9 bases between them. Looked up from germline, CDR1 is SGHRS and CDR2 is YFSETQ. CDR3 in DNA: TGCGCCAGCAGCTTTCAGGGGATAGCCAAAAACATTCAGTACTTC. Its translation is CASSFQGIAKNIQYF.

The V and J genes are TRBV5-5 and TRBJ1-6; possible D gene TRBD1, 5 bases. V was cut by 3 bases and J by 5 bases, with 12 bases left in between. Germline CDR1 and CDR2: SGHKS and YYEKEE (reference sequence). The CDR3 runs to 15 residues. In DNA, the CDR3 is TGTGCCAGCAGCTGGGGCGGGGGAGATAATTCACCCCTCCACTTT. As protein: CASSWGGGDNSPLHF.

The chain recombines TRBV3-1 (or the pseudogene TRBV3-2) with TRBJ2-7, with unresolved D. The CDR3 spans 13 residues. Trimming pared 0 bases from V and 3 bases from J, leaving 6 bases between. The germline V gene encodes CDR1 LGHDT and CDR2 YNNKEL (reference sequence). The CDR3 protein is CASSQDPNYEQYF. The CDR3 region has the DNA TGTGCCAGCAGCCAAGACCCTAACTACGAGCAGTACTTC.

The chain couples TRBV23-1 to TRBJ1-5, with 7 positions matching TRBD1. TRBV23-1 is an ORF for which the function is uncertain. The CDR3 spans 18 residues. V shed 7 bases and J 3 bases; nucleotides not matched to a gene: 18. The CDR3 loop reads CASIGEIQGRGLNQPQHF. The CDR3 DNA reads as TGCGCCAGCATTGGGGAGATACAGGGGAGAGGGCTCAATCAGCCCCAGCATTTT.

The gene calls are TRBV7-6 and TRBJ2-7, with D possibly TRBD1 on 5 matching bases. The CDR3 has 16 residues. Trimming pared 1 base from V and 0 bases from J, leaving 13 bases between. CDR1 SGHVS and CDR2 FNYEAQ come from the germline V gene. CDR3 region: CASSLGQGLSSYEQYF. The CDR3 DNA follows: TGTGCCAGCAGCTTAGGGCAGGGCCTTAGCTCCTACGAGCAGTACTTC.

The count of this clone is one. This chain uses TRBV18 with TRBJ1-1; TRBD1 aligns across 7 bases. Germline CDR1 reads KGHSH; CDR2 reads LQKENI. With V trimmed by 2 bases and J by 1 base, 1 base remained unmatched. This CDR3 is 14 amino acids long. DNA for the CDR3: TGTGCCAGCTCACCAAGGGGGCGGAACACTGAAGCTTTCTTT. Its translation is CASSPRGRNTEAFF.

The CDR3 region is CASSLGQGYEQYF. The DNA for the CDR3 is TGTGCCAGCAGTTTGGGACAGGGCTACGAGCAGTACTTC. The V and J genes are TRBV6-6 and TRBJ2-7; the match to TRBD1 covers 9 bases. V dropped 4 bases and J dropped 3; count of bases not matched to a gene: 1. Per the germline V gene, CDR1 is MNHNY and CDR2 is SVGAGI (reference sequence). This CDR3 region has 13 residues.

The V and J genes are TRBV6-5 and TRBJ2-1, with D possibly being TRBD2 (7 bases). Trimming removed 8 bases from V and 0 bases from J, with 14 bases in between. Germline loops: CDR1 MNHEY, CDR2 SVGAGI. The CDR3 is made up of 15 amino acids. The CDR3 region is CASRRGGSSYNEQFF. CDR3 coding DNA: TGTGCCAGCCGAAGGGGGGGGAGCTCCTACAATGAGCAGTTCTTC.

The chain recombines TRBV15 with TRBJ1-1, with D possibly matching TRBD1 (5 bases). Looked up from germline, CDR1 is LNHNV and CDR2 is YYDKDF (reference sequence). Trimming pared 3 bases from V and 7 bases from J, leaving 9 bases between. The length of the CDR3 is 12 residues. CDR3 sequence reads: CATSRDGGEAFF. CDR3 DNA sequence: TGTGCCACCAGCAGGGACGGGGGTGAAGCTTTCTTT.

The CDR3 loop is CSVEEGDYEQYF. Here the CDR3 DNA reads TGCAGCGTTGAAGAAGGGGACTACGAGCAGTACTTC. J is TRBJ2-7 and V is TRBV29-1; maybe TRBD1 (5 bases). V lost 0 bases and J lost 3, with 6 bases in between. This CDR3 spans 12 amino acids. Per the germline V gene, CDR1 is SQVTM and CDR2 is ANQGSEA.

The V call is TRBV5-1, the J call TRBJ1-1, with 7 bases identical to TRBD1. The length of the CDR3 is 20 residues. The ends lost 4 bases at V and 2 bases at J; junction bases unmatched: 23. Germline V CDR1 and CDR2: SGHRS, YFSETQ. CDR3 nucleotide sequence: TGCGCCAGCAGCACGGTCCCCTATCTCTCACCGGGACAGATAAACACTGAAGCTTTCTTT. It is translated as CASSTVPYLSPGQINTEAFF.

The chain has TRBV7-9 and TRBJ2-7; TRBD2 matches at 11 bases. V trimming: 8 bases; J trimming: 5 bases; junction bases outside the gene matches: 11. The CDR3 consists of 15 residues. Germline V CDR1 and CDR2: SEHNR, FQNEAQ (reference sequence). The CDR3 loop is CASRKSGTSGNEQYF. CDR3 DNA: TGTGCCAGCCGAAAGTCCGGGACTAGCGGCAACGAGCAGTACTTC.